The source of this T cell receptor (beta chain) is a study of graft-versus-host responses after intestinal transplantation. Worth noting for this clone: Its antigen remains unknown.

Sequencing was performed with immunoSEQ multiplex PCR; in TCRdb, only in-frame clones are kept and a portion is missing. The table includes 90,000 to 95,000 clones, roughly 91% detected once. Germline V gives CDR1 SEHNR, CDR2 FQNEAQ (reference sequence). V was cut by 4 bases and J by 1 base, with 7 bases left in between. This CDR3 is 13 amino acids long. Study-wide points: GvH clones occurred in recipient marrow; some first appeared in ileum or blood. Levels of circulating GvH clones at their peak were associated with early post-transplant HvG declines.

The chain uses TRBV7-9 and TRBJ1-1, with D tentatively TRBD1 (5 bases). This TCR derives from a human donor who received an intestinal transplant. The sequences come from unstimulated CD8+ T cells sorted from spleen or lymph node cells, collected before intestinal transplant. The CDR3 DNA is TGTGCCAGCAGCTCGACAGAGAACACTGAAGCTTTCTTT. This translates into CASSSTENTEAFF.